The entry that follows covers one TCR beta chain sequence. It lacks a known antigen. No base quality values were provided; no much bigger clone lies one nucleotide off. This sample is drawn from a study of shared clonotypes between healthy human individuals (dated by TCRdb to 2019 to 2021). In the study overall: The cohort included three men and two women between 18 and 49 years of age. Between about 0.94 and 10 billion PBMCs per donor were obtained by leukapheresis. For each donor, CD4 naive and CD4 memory were each run on three plates, CD8 naive on two plates, and CD8 memory on one plate. Libraries were prepared and TCR repertoires were sequenced by different laboratories using diverse techniques, in order to increase sequencing depth and limit assay-specific biases. To estimate repertoire size and how much clonotype sharing occurs between individuals, the study deeply sequenced the blood TCR repertoires of a handful of healthy adults.

Using the deep immunoSEQ assay, TCR CDR3 regions were amplified from genomic DNA by multiplex PCR. Genomic DNA extracted from each cell subset was distributed evenly over all wells of several immunoSEQ 96-well plates, and each plate served as one replicate. Each replicate PCR for sorted subsets received about 200 ng genomic DNA, equal to tens of thousands of T cell genomes. Purified libraries were measured with a Qubit 3.0 fluorometer, size-checked on a Bioanalyzer 2100, and measured again with the KAPA Library Quantification kit. Each immunoSEQ 96-well plate was sequenced on its own single-read 150-cycle Illumina NextSeq 550 flow cell. The study's processing was this. Because the immunoSEQ output held only junctional sequences and lacked quality scores, the filtering could not match the filtering applied to full-length reads. To assign V/J genes and CDR3, sequences were annotated using PyIR, a Python wrapper for IgBLAST v1.9, with IMGT germline references. Reads were filtered out if the reads had weak V/J assignments (E-value above 1e-6), no CDR3, stop codons, out-of-frame junctions, or ambiguous translated residues. A V3J clonotype was defined by an identical inferred V gene, J gene, and CDR3 amino acid sequence. The percentage overlap between two repertoires was calculated by dividing the number of shared unique clonotypes by the size of the smaller repertoire. RTK rarefaction, the Chao1 estimator, and Recon v2.1 estimates of unobserved clonotypes were used to assess repertoire richness. OLGA was used to compute generation probabilities for all TCRbeta clonotypes that the gDNA method yielded from several donors. Imported from immuneACCESS, the table was reduced by TCRdb to in-frame sequences with V and J called. These copies leave out some clones; in studies compared against another copy, an unresolved V gene accounts for under half, and the cause of the remainder is not known. V and J calls and clone size are those listed in that table; D and trimming were worked out from the DNA. For this sample the table gives 2 million to 2.5 million clones, of which 80% to 95% were detected only once. Of the sample, 0.39% is held by the ten largest clones.

The CDR3 goes from the cysteine to the phenylalanine over 18 residues. The kept DNA is CDR3 alone, 54 bases in frame from the first base. Relative to germline, V is missing 5 bases and J is missing 3 bases, with 12 bases of the junction outside any gene match. CDR1 and CDR2 are drawn from the germline V gene: SGHTA, FQGNSA. The donors were healthy, HIV-negative adults with no recently reported acute infections or vaccinations. Every donor was a Caucasian adult residing in Nashville, Tennessee, USA. Magnetic negative selection was used to enrich CD4+ T cells, after which naive cells were positively selected on CD45RA and the negative fraction became the memory subset. Blood was obtained by leukapheresis, after which PBMCs were separated by Ficoll-Histopaque density gradient centrifugation and cryopreserved in liquid nitrogen vapor phase. Analytical flow cytometry was used to check the purity and quantity of every magnetically sorted T cell population. Each sorted fraction had its genomic DNA isolated and then quantified by UV absorbance on a Nanodrop 2000c.

Study-wide findings and limitations: The small number of donors limited the genetic and exposure-history diversity represented. Pairwise subsampling led to the expectation that sequencing depth would affect the degree of clonotype sharing among donors. Incomplete sequencing was indicated by rarefaction of sorted-subset datasets, despite the large sequencing depth. Estimated clonotype richness was generally larger for naive than for memory subsets. Higher generation probabilities were observed for clonotypes shared by all four sorted-subset donors than for non-shared clonotypes. Across a few donors, around 5.4% of naive CD4, 3% to 4% of naive CD8, under 2.5% of memory CD4, and 0.4% to 0.45% of memory CD8 clonotypes were shared. Sampling was restricted to blood, and TCR repertoires in tissues likely differ from the TCR repertoires found in blood.

Material: naive CD4+ T cells from PBMCs. The cell subset or site label of this sample denotes: CD45RA+ positively selected. The sequence joins TRBV7-2 to TRBJ2-2; a stretch of 10 junction bases matches TRBD2. The origin of this receptor is a man aged 18 to 30 in good health. Some clones in this sample may be carry-over from other donors' samples. The CDR3 region has the sequence CASSLTQLAGVDTGELFF. The DNA sequence follows: TGTGCCAGCAGCCTGACCCAGCTAGCGGGAGTTGACACCGGGGAGCTGTTTTTT.